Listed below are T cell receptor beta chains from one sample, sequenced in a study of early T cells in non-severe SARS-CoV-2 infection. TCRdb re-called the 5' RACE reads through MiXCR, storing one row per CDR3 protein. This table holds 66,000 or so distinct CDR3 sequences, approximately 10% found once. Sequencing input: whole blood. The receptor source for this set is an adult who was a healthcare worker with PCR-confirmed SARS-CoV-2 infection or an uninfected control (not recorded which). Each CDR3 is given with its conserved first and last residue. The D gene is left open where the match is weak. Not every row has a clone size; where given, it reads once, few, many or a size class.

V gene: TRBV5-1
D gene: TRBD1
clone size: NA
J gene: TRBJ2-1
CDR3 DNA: TGCGCCAGCAGCCCCAGCCCTGGGACAGGGCCGGGGAATGAGCAGTTCTTC
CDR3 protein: CASSPSPGTGPGNEQFF

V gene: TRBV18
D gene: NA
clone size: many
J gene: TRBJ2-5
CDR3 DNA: TGTGCCAGCTCACCAGCTAGCGTAGAGACCCAGTACTTC
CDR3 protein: CASSPASVETQYF

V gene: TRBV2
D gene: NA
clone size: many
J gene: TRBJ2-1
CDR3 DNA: TGTGCCAGCATCCCTATGGGGAAAACAGGCGACAATGAGCAGTTCTTC
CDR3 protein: CASIPMGKTGDNEQFF

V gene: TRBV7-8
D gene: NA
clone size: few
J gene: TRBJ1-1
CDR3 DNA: TGTGCCAGCAGCCAAATCGACCCGAACACTGAAGCTTTCTTT
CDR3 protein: CASSQIDPNTEAFF

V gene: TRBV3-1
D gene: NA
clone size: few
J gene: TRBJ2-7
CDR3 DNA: TGTGCCAGCAGACAAAACGGGGGGCCCTTCTACGAGCAGTACTTC
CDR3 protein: CASRQNGGPFYEQYF

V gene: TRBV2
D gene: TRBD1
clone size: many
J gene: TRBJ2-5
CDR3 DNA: TGTGCCAGCCGGACAGGGGCAGGAGAGACCCAGTACTTC
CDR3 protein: CASRTGAGETQYF

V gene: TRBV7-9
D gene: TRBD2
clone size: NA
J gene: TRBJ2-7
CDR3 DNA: TGTGCCAGCAGCGGGGAGGGAGAGAAGTACTACGAGCAGTACTTC
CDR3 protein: CASSGEGEKYYEQYF

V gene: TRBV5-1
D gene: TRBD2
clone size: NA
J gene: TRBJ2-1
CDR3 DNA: TGCGCCAGCAGGCAACTAGCGGGGGACAATGAGCAGTTCTTC
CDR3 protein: CASRQLAGDNEQFF

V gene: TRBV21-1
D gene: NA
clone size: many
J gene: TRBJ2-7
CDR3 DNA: TGTGCCAGCAGCAAAGTCGGGACGGCTATAGTGTACTTC
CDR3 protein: CASSKVGTAIVYF

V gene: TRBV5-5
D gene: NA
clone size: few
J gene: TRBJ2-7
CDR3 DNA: TGTGCCAGCAGCACTTTTGCGACGGCCTCCTACGAGCAGTACTTC
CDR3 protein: CASSTFATASYEQYF

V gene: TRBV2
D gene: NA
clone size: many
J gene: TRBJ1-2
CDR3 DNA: TGTGCCAGCAGAGGGGATGGGACCGATCCCTACACCTTC
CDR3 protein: CASRGDGTDPYTF

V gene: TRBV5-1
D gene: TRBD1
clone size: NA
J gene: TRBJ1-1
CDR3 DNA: TGCGCCAGCAGCTTACAGGGGGGCACCCTAAACACTGAAGCTTTCTTT
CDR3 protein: CASSLQGGTLNTEAFF

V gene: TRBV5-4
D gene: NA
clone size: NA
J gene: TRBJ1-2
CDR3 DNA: TGTGCCAGCAGCTCTGAGGAAATATATGGCTACACCTTC
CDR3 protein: CASSSEEIYGYTF

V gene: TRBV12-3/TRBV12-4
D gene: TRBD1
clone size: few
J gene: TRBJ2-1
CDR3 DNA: TGTGCCAGTACGACAGGGGTTTCCTCCTACAATGAGCAGTTCTTC
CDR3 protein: CASTTGVSSYNEQFF

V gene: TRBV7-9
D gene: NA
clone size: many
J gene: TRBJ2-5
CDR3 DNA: TGTGCCAGCAGCTTACTTAGCTCTAGAGGGGAGACCCAGTACTTC
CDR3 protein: CASSLLSSRGETQYF

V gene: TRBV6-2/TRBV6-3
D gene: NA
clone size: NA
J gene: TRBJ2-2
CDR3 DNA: TGTGCCAGCAGCAAAAGACGGAACACCGGGGAGCTGTTTTTT
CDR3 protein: CASSKRRNTGELFF

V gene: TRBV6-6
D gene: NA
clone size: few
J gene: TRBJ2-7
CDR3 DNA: TGTGCCAGCAGCCACAACGCTAACTCCTACGAGCAGTACTTC
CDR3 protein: CASSHNANSYEQYF

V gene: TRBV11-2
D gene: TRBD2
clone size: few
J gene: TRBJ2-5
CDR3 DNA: TGTGCCAGCAGCCGGGGACTAGCGGGGGGGCTTCAAGAGACCCAGTACTTC
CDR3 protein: CASSRGLAGGLQETQYF

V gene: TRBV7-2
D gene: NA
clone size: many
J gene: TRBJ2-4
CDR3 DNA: TGTGCCAGCAGCTTATACTCGGGAGCCAAAAACATTCAGTACTTC
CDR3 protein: CASSLYSGAKNIQYF

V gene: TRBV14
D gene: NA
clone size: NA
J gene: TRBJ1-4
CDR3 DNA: TGTGCCAGCAGCCAATGGACGTACGGGAAACTGTTTTTT
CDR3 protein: CASSQWTYGKLFF

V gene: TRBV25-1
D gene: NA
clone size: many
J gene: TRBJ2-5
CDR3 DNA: TGTGCCAGCAGTCCGAAGGGCCGGACCCAAGAGACCCAGTACTTC
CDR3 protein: CASSPKGRTQETQYF

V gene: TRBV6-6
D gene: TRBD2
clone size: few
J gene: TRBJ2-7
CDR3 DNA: TGTGCCAGCACGACTAGCCACGAGCAGTACTTC
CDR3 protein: CASTTSHEQYF

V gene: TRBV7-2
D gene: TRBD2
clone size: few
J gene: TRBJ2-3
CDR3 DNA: TGTGCCAGCAGCCCCAGACTAGCGGGGTACACAGATACGCAGTATTTT
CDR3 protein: CASSPRLAGYTDTQYF

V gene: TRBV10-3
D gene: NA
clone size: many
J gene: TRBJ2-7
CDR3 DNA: TGTGCCATCTCGAGGGGGGAACTCCTGAATTCCAATTTACTCTCCTACGAGCAGTACTTC
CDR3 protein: CAISRGELLNSNLLSYEQYF

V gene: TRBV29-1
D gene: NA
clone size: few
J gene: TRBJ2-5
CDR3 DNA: TGCAGCGTTCGAACGGACGGACCCCAGTACTTC
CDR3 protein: CSVRTDGPQYF

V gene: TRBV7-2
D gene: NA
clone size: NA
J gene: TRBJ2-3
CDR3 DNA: TGTGCCAGCAGCTCCAGGAGAGATACGCAGTATTTT
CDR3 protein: CASSSRRDTQYF

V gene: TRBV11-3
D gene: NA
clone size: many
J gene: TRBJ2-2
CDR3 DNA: TGTGCCAGCAGCTTTCGGGTGGCTGGGAACACCGGGGAGCTGTTTTTT
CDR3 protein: CASSFRVAGNTGELFF

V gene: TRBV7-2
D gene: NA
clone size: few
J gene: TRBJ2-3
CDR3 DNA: TGTGCCAGCAGCCTGAGAGGGGGGGGAGATACGCAGTATTTT
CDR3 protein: CASSLRGGGDTQYF

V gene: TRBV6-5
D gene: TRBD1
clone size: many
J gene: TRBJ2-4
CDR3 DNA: TGTGCCAGCAGTCCGGGACAGAACGTTCCCAAAAACATTCAGTACTTC
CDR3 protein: CASSPGQNVPKNIQYF

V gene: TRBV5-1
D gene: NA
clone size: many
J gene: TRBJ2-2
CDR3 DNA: TGCGCCAGCAGCTTGAATGCAGGGACGAACACCGGGGAGCTGTTTTTT
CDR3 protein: CASSLNAGTNTGELFF

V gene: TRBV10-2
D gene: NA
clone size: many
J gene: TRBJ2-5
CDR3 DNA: TGCGCCAGCAGTGGATTGTACCAAGAGACCCAGTACTTC
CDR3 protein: CASSGLYQETQYF

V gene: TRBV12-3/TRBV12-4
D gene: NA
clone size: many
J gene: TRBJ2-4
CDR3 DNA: TGTGCCAGCAGTTCCAAGGTGGGAGACATTCAGTACTTC
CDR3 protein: CASSSKVGDIQYF

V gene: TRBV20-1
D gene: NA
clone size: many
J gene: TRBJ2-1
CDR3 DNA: TGCAGTGCTCCGGGGAGGCAGGGGTACAACAATGAGCAGTTCTTC
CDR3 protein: CSAPGRQGYNNEQFF

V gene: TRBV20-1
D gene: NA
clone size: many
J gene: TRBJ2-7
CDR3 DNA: TGCAGTGCTAGAGATATGAGGGGCCCCTACGAGCAGTACTTC
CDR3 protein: CSARDMRGPYEQYF

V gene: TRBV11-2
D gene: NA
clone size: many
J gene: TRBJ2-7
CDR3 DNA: TGTGCCAGCAGCTTTTCCCTGGGGGGCCGGTACGGGGAGCAGTACTTC
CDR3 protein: CASSFSLGGRYGEQYF